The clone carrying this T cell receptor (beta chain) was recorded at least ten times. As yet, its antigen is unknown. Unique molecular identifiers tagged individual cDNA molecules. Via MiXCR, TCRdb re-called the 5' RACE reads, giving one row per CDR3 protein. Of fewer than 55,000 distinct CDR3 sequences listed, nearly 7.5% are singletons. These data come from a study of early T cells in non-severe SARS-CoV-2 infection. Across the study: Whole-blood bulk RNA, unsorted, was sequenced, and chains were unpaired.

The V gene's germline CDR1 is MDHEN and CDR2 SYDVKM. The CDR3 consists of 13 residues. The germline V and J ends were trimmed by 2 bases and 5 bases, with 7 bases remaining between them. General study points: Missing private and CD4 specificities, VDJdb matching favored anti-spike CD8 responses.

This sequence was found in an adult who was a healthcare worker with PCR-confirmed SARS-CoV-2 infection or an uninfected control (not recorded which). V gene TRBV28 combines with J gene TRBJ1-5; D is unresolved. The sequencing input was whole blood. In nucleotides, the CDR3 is TGTGCCAGCAGTTTACCCCAGGATCAGCCCCAGCATTTT. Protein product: CASSLPQDQPQHF.